Listed below are T cell receptor beta chains from one sample, sequenced in a study of T cell responses to AZD1222 COVID-19 vaccine. TCRdb's table, derived via immunoSEQ multiplex PCR, lists solely in-frame clones and lacks some. Among about 160,000 clones listed, about nine tenths were seen once. This specimen was peripheral blood, taken 28 days after the second AZD1222 dose. The receptors were sampled from an adult who received the AZD1222 COVID-19 vaccine. Both conserved end residues are part of each CDR3. D genes are given only for firm matches. Clone size is given for some rows only: seen once, a few or many times, or a class if the clone is expanded.

V gene: TRBV25-1; clone size: NA; J gene: TRBJ1-2; D gene: TRBD1; CDR3 protein: CASSGPQGVDGYTF; CDR3 DNA: TGTGCCAGCAGTGGTCCACAGGGGGTTGATGGCTACACCTTC
V gene: TRBV2; clone size: NA; J gene: TRBJ1-6; D gene: NA; CDR3 protein: CASRGRWESPLHF; CDR3 DNA: TGTGCCAGCAGGGGGAGATGGGAATCACCCCTCCACTTT
V gene: TRBV5-1; clone size: few; J gene: TRBJ2-1; D gene: NA; CDR3 protein: CASSLDSYNEQFF; CDR3 DNA: TGCGCCAGCAGCTTGGACTCCTACAATGAGCAGTTCTTC
V gene: TRBV19; clone size: NA; J gene: TRBJ2-7; D gene: TRBD2; CDR3 protein: CASSIGLASYEQYF; CDR3 DNA: TGTGCCAGTAGTATAGGACTAGCGAGCTACGAGCAGTACTTC
V gene: TRBV19; clone size: NA; J gene: TRBJ2-1; D gene: NA; CDR3 protein: CASSMDGIRTYNEQFF; CDR3 DNA: TGTGCCAGTAGTATGGACGGGATAAGAACCTACAATGAGCAGTTCTTC
V gene: TRBV3-1/TRBV3-2; clone size: once; J gene: TRBJ2-6; D gene: TRBD1; CDR3 protein: CASSPRFGQGNSGANVLTF; CDR3 DNA: TGTGCCAGCAGCCCCCGCTTCGGACAGGGGAACTCTGGGGCCAACGTCCTGACTTTC
V gene: TRBV7-9; clone size: NA; J gene: TRBJ2-4; D gene: NA; CDR3 protein: CASSSRGQSPLKNIQYF; CDR3 DNA: TGTGCCAGCAGCTCCCGAGGACAGTCGCCCCTGAAAAACATTCAGTACTTC
V gene: TRBV7-2; clone size: NA; J gene: TRBJ2-3; D gene: TRBD2; CDR3 protein: CASSLALLAGGGTDTQYF; CDR3 DNA: TGTGCCAGCAGCTTAGCGCTCCTAGCGGGAGGGGGTACAGATACGCAGTATTTT
V gene: TRBV7-6; clone size: NA; J gene: TRBJ1-2; D gene: NA; CDR3 protein: CASSREQGSGYTF; CDR3 DNA: TGTGCCAGCAGCCGGGAGCAGGGGTCTGGCTACACCTTC
V gene: TRBV6-2/TRBV6-3; clone size: NA; J gene: TRBJ1-1; D gene: TRBD1; CDR3 protein: CASSYGQTGDGLAFF; CDR3 DNA: TGTGCCAGCAGTTACGGTCAAACAGGGGACGGGTTAGCTTTCTTT
V gene: TRBV25-1; clone size: NA; J gene: TRBJ1-5; D gene: NA; CDR3 protein: CASSESGRGNQPQHF; CDR3 DNA: TGTGCCAGCAGTGAATCGGGGCGAGGCAATCAGCCCCAGCATTTT
V gene: TRBV9; clone size: NA; J gene: TRBJ1-2; D gene: NA; CDR3 protein: CASSVAQDPNYGYTF; CDR3 DNA: TGTGCCAGCAGCGTAGCTCAGGACCCAAACTATGGCTACACCTTC
V gene: TRBV6-5; clone size: NA; J gene: TRBJ1-4; D gene: NA; CDR3 protein: CASSSTGSNEKLFF; CDR3 DNA: TGTGCCAGCAGTTCGACAGGATCAAATGAAAAACTGTTTTTT
V gene: TRBV12-3/TRBV12-4; clone size: NA; J gene: TRBJ1-2; D gene: NA; CDR3 protein: CASSFHRDYGYTF; CDR3 DNA: TGTGCCAGCAGTTTTCACAGGGACTATGGCTACACCTTC
V gene: TRBV5-1; clone size: once; J gene: TRBJ2-7; D gene: NA; CDR3 protein: CASSLGRVGDDEQYF; CDR3 DNA: TGCGCCAGCAGCTTGGGGCGGGTGGGTGACGACGAGCAGTACTTC
V gene: TRBV11-2; clone size: NA; J gene: TRBJ2-2; D gene: NA; CDR3 protein: CASSLDRGAGELFF; CDR3 DNA: TGTGCCAGCAGCTTAGATAGAGGAGCGGGGGAGCTGTTTTTT
V gene: TRBV6-1; clone size: NA; J gene: TRBJ2-5; D gene: TRBD2; CDR3 protein: CASSEAPALAGSGPQETQYF; CDR3 DNA: TGTGCCAGCAGTGAAGCCCCCGCACTAGCGGGAAGTGGGCCCCAAGAGACCCAGTACTTC
V gene: TRBV30; clone size: once; J gene: TRBJ1-1; D gene: NA; CDR3 protein: CAWRVGSLNTEAFF; CDR3 DNA: TGTGCCTGGAGAGTTGGCAGCTTGAACACTGAAGCTTTCTTT
V gene: TRBV7-2; clone size: NA; J gene: TRBJ2-7; D gene: NA; CDR3 protein: CASSLGLTGSQYF; CDR3 DNA: TGTGCCAGCAGCTTAGGTCTGACGGGATCCCAGTACTTC
V gene: TRBV19; clone size: NA; J gene: TRBJ2-1; D gene: NA; CDR3 protein: CASRAGSIPRVDEQFF; CDR3 DNA: TGTGCCAGTAGGGCAGGGAGTATTCCCCGAGTAGATGAGCAGTTCTTC
V gene: TRBV6-5; clone size: once; J gene: TRBJ2-7; D gene: NA; CDR3 protein: CASSFQTSSYEQYF; CDR3 DNA: TGTGCCAGCAGTTTTCAGACTAGCTCCTACGAGCAGTACTTC
V gene: TRBV19; clone size: NA; J gene: TRBJ1-1; D gene: NA; CDR3 protein: CASSPTGNTEAFF; CDR3 DNA: TGTGCCAGTAGTCCTACAGGGAACACTGAAGCTTTCTTT
V gene: TRBV2; clone size: NA; J gene: TRBJ2-5; D gene: TRBD2; CDR3 protein: CASSGTSGRSIQETQYF; CDR3 DNA: TGTGCCAGCTCCGGGACTAGCGGGAGGTCAATTCAAGAGACCCAGTACTTC
V gene: TRBV2; clone size: NA; J gene: TRBJ1-6; D gene: NA; CDR3 protein: CASSARESYNSPLHF; CDR3 DNA: TGTGCCAGCAGTGCCCGAGAATCCTATAATTCACCCCTCCACTTT
V gene: TRBV2; clone size: NA; J gene: TRBJ1-5; D gene: NA; CDR3 protein: CASRAPQGGSGQPQHF; CDR3 DNA: TGTGCCAGCAGAGCTCCACAGGGAGGGTCTGGTCAGCCCCAGCATTTT
V gene: TRBV28; clone size: once; J gene: TRBJ1-4; D gene: NA; CDR3 protein: CASRATGKLFF; CDR3 DNA: TGTGCCAGCAGGGCAACAGGGAAACTGTTTTTT
V gene: TRBV6-5; clone size: NA; J gene: TRBJ1-2; D gene: TRBD1; CDR3 protein: CASSQRSGQGGGYTF; CDR3 DNA: TGTGCCAGCAGCCAGAGATCGGGACAGGGAGGTGGCTACACCTTC
V gene: TRBV14; clone size: NA; J gene: TRBJ2-1; D gene: NA; CDR3 protein: CASTDGLAGTFSYNEQFF; CDR3 DNA: TGTGCCAGCACGGACGGACTGGCTGGTACCTTCTCCTACAATGAGCAGTTCTTC
V gene: TRBV9; clone size: once; J gene: TRBJ2-7; D gene: NA; CDR3 protein: CASSRSSYEQYF; CDR3 DNA: TGTGCCAGCAGCCGCAGCTCCTACGAGCAGTACTTC
V gene: TRBV6-6; clone size: NA; J gene: TRBJ1-1; D gene: NA; CDR3 protein: CASSYSLGMNTEAFF; CDR3 DNA: TGTGCCAGCAGTTACTCGTTGGGCATGAACACTGAAGCTTTCTTT
V gene: TRBV2; clone size: NA; J gene: TRBJ1-2; D gene: NA; CDR3 protein: CASSDNYGYTF; CDR3 DNA: TGTGCCAGCAGCGATAACTATGGCTACACCTTC
V gene: TRBV5-1; clone size: NA; J gene: TRBJ1-1; D gene: NA; CDR3 protein: CASSLVLDRYQATEAFF; CDR3 DNA: TGCGCCAGCAGCTTGGTGCTCGACAGGTACCAGGCCACTGAAGCTTTCTTT
V gene: TRBV7-9; clone size: NA; J gene: TRBJ1-1; D gene: NA; CDR3 protein: CAASPGTDEMNTEAFF; CDR3 DNA: TGTGCCGCGAGTCCGGGGACCGACGAAATGAACACTGAAGCTTTCTTT
V gene: TRBV7-9; clone size: NA; J gene: TRBJ1-5; D gene: NA; CDR3 protein: CASGQLNQPQHF; CDR3 DNA: TGTGCCAGCGGCCAGCTCAATCAGCCCCAGCATTTT
V gene: TRBV6-6; clone size: NA; J gene: TRBJ2-7; D gene: TRBD2; CDR3 protein: CASSYPGGSGSDEQYF; CDR3 DNA: TGTGCCAGCAGTTACCCCGGGGGTAGCGGGAGCGACGAGCAGTACTTC
V gene: TRBV12-3/TRBV12-4; clone size: few; J gene: TRBJ2-7; D gene: NA; CDR3 protein: CASSLRATYGQYF; CDR3 DNA: TGTGCCAGCAGTTTAAGGGCCACTTATGGGCAGTACTTC
V gene: TRBV5-8; clone size: NA; J gene: TRBJ1-2; D gene: TRBD1; CDR3 protein: CASSVGTGFSNYGYTF; CDR3 DNA: TGTGCCAGCAGCGTCGGGACAGGGTTTTCTAACTATGGCTACACCTTC
V gene: TRBV9; clone size: NA; J gene: TRBJ1-4; D gene: NA; CDR3 protein: CASSDDKGVATNEKLFF; CDR3 DNA: TGTGCCAGCAGTGATGACAAGGGGGTTGCAACTAATGAAAAACTGTTTTTT
V gene: TRBV6-1; clone size: once; J gene: TRBJ2-1; D gene: TRBD2; CDR3 protein: CASSAHGTSGRAGEQFF; CDR3 DNA: TGTGCCAGCAGTGCGCACGGGACTAGCGGGAGGGCAGGGGAGCAGTTCTTC
V gene: TRBV27; clone size: NA; J gene: TRBJ2-5; D gene: TRBD2; CDR3 protein: CASSWQLADVETQYF; CDR3 DNA: TGTGCCAGCAGTTGGCAACTAGCGGACGTGGAGACCCAGTACTTC